These 16 T cell receptor beta chains were sequenced from one sample in a study of cytotoxic CD8 clonotypes in ibrutinib-treated CLL. The table came from immunoSEQ multiplex PCR; TCRdb's copy has only in-frame clones and leaves some out. Of 250,000 to 350,000 clones listed, 65% to 85% were seen once; the top ten hold approximately 5.6%. The source was PBMCs, collected at disease progression, from a patient treated with ibrutinib. These receptors all come from a human donor with chronic lymphocytic leukemia.

The chain has TRBV6-1 and TRBJ2-3; D perhaps matches TRBD1 (6 bases). Trimming cost V 8 bases and J 2 bases, with 14 bases left between them. The CDR3 covers 14 residues. Germline V gene data show CDR1 as MNHNS and CDR2 as SASEGT. This CDR3 is CASRRTENTDTQYF. In DNA form, the CDR3 reads TGTGCCAGCCGGCGGACAGAAAACACAGATACGCAGTATTTT.

This chain links TRBV5-4 with TRBJ1-2; TRBD1 agrees at 10 bases. V shed 4 bases, J shed 6 bases, and the junction held 6 bases outside the gene matches. The CDR3 has 14 amino acids. The germline V gene has CDR1 SGHNT and CDR2 YYREEE (reference sequence). Here the CDR3 DNA reads TGTGCCAGCAGCAGTAGGGACAGGGGCCATGGCTACACCTTC. Its translation: CASSSRDRGHGYTF. The full variable domain, in which reference TRBV5-4 and TRBJ1-2 provide the parts outside the CDR3, is ETGVTQSPTHLIKTRGQQVTLRCSSQSGHNTVSWYQQALGQGPQFIFQYYREEENGRGNFPPRFSGLQFPNYSSELNVNALELDDSALYLCASSSRDRGHGYTFGSGTRLTVV.

The chain uses TRBV6-4 and TRBJ2-3; no definite D call. This CDR3 comprises 16 residues. Per the germline V gene, CDR1 is MRHNA and CDR2 is SNTAGT. Trimming cost V 4 bases and J 0 bases, with 14 bases left between them. Here the CDR3 reads CASSVFGLSSTDTQYF. DNA of the CDR3: TGTGCCAGCAGTGTTTTTGGTCTAAGTAGCACAGATACGCAGTATTTT.

The chain employs TRBV14 and TRBJ2-2; a possible D gene is TRBD1 (5 bases). Germline assignment: CDR1 SGHDN and CDR2 FVKESK. This CDR3 has 15 amino acids. Trimming pared 1 base from V and 5 bases from J, leaving 11 bases between. This CDR3 is CASSQAVQGTGELFF. In DNA, the CDR3 is TGTGCCAGCAGCCAAGCCGTCCAGGGAACCGGGGAGCTGTTTTTT.

This clone turned up a few times. The CDR3 is CASSQGAGGYTF. In DNA, the CDR3 is TGTGCCAGCAGCCAGGGGGCCGGTGGCTACACCTTC. The chain uses TRBV11-2 and TRBJ1-2; 8 bases line up with TRBD1. Trimming cost V 5 bases and J 7 bases; bases outside gene matches: 3. The germline V gene encodes CDR1 SGHAT and CDR2 FQNNGV. The CDR3 is 12 residues long.

In the case of this clone: This sample also contains other DNA sequences that code for the same CDR3. The chain has TRBV7-9 and TRBJ1-2; D gene ambiguous. CDR1 is SEHNR, CDR2 FQNEAQ, per germline (reference sequence). V lost 1 base and J lost 4, with 4 bases in between. The CDR3 covers 12 residues. In DNA, the CDR3 is TGTGCCAGCAGCTTAGGAGGCTATGGCTACACCTTC. This gives the protein CASSLGGYGYTF.

This clone was picked up a small number of times. This rearrangement joins TRBV18 to TRBJ1-3; maybe TRBD1 (6 bases). V dropped 2 bases and J dropped 0 bases, with 11 bases sitting between them. The V gene's germline CDR1 is KGHSH and CDR2 LQKENI. The CDR3 covers 16 residues. The chain's CDR3 is CASSPTGSPSGNTIYF. In nucleotides, the CDR3 is TGTGCCAGCTCACCAACAGGGAGCCCCTCTGGAAACACCATATATTTT.

This chain connects TRBV29-1 to TRBJ2-2; weak D call: TRBD2 (6 bases). The V end lost 6 bases, the J end lost 4 bases, and 18 bases lay between the germline ends. Germline lookup yields CDR1 SQVTM and CDR2 ANQGSEA. This CDR3 contains 15 residues. CDR3 bases: TGCAGCGTCGGAGGGCCCCGGGGTAGCACCGGGGAGCTGTTTTTT. Residues: CSVGGPRGSTGELFF.

This chain connects TRBV18 to TRBJ1-1; D is unresolved. The germline V and J ends were trimmed by 1 base and 0 bases, with 12 bases remaining between them. The CDR3 runs to 16 residues. Per germline, CDR1 KGHSH and CDR2 LQKENI. The DNA for the CDR3 is TGTGCCAGCTCACCACTAATTCTCAGCCTGAACACTGAAGCTTTCTTT. Its protein product is CASSPLILSLNTEAFF.

The V and J genes are TRBV11-1 and TRBJ2-7, with D unclear. Trimming cost V 1 base and J 0 bases, with 7 bases left between them. This CDR3 contains 14 residues. CDR1 is SGHAT and CDR2 is FQDESV in the germline V gene (reference sequence). The CDR3 DNA follows: TGTGCCAGCAGCTTAGTCGCGGTCTCCTACGAGCAGTACTTC. This codes for CASSLVAVSYEQYF.

This clone is a singleton in its sample. A junction boundary mismatches the germline segment, possibly from a read error. The chain employs TRBV28 and TRBJ1-1, with no clear D. The length of the CDR3 is 13 residues. Germline-derived CDR1 and CDR2 are MDHEN and SYDVKM. The CDR3 nucleotides are TGTGCCAGCAGTTTAAATATTGGTACCTTTTCGAGCTTT. Amino acids: CASSLNIGTFSSF.

The rearrangement joins TRBV4-2 to TRBJ1-2; D may be TRBD1 (6 bases). Trimming shortened V by 0 bases and J by 5 bases, and 10 bases separated the two germline ends. This CDR3 has 14 amino acids. CDR1 and CDR2 from the germline V gene are LGHNA and YNFKEQ. The CDR3 protein is CASSQDGQPYGYTF. The DNA of the CDR3 is TGTGCCAGCAGCCAAGACGGACAGCCATATGGCTACACCTTC.

V is TRBV2 and J is TRBJ1-2; D gene uncertain. Trimming took 4 bases from V and 4 from J, leaving 13 bases between them. Per the germline V gene, CDR1 is SNHLY and CDR2 is FYNNEI. The CDR3 covers 14 residues. CDR3 sequence reads: CASSVWKGSYGYTF. The CDR3 DNA follows: TGTGCCAGCAGTGTTTGGAAAGGGAGCTATGGCTACACCTTC.

The chain carries TRBV7-2 and TRBJ2-7; no clear D gene. The CDR3 extends over 13 amino acids. The V gene lost 5 bases and the J gene lost 0 bases, with 8 bases spanning the gap. Germline loops: CDR1 SGHTA, CDR2 FQGNSA. DNA of the CDR3: TGTGCCAGCAGCCCCGACAACTCCTACGAGCAGTACTTC. Translated, it gives CASSPDNSYEQYF.

Here the CDR3 reads CASSLVQGAVETQYF. Here the CDR3 DNA reads TGTGCCAGCAGCTTGGTGCAGGGGGCGGTTGAGACCCAGTACTTC. This chain joins TRBV5-4 and TRBJ2-5; 8 bases line up with TRBD1. The length of the CDR3 is 15 residues. Trimming cost V 0 bases and J 5 bases; bases outside gene matches: 6. Germline values: CDR1 SGHNT, CDR2 YYREEE (reference sequence).

This clone was found once. The chain joins TRBV4-1 to TRBJ1-1, with 8 bases aligning to TRBD1. The CDR3 totals 14 residues. Germline V gene data show CDR1 as MGHRA and CDR2 as YSYEKL. J was trimmed by 6 bases and V by 2 bases; bases with no gene match: 5. CDR3 nucleotide sequence: TGCGCCAGCAGCCAACGGCAGACAGGGGCTGAAGCTTTCTTT. The encoded protein is CASSQRQTGAEAFF.